This T cell receptor beta chain was profiled in a study of molecular identifiers for immune sequencing clone quantification. Study results and caveats: A single cell's spiked Jurkat TCR RNA was reportedly detectable among fewer than 1.1 million naive cells.

This clonotype appeared a single time. Antigen specificity is unknown. Each CDR3 protein is one row after TCRdb ran MiXCR on the PCR reads. Here the sample spans about 320,000 distinct CDR3 sequences, roughly 23% being singletons. Germline V CDR1 and CDR2: GTSNPN, SVGIG (reference sequence). Trimming removed 3 bases from V and 4 bases from J; junction bases left unmatched: 11. This CDR3 is 15 amino acids long. The chain recombines TRBV30 with TRBJ1-2; TRBD1 agrees at 7 bases. Sequencing was carried out using naive CD8+ T cells from blood, with Jurkat cell RNA spiked in. The sample's subset: FACS-sorted CD8+CD4-CCR7+CD45RA+ naive T cells. The origin of this receptor is a human donor in good health. Some libraries in this study had Jurkat cell RNA spiked in. In DNA form, the CDR3 reads TGTGCCTGGAGAAGACGGGACAGAGATCCCTATGGCTACACCTTC. Translation gives CAWRRRDRDPYGYTF.